The 20 T cell receptor beta chains presented below share a single source sample, sequenced in a study of T cell responses to AZD1222 COVID-19 vaccine (dated by TCRdb to the early 2020s). Sample time point, as interpreted from the label and publication: sample from adult after SARS-CoV-2 infection, after symptom onset. Receptors were amplified or captured by the immunoSEQ multiplex PCR assay. TCRdb's version of the immuneACCESS table is confined to in-frame rearrangements and falls short of the full clone set. An unresolved V gene accounts for under half of the shortfall where checked; the remainder is of unknown origin. This sample has 130,000 to 150,000 clones in its table, and about 92% of those were observed once. The ten largest clones add up to more than 10% of the sample. The sequences come from peripheral blood, collected after recovery from COVID-19. The receptors were gathered from an adult who had recovered from COVID-19.

V is TRBV29-1 and J is TRBJ2-3; D gene uncertain. Germline assignment: CDR1 SQVTM and CDR2 ANQGSEA. CDR3 size: 15 residues. The V gene lost 3 bases and the J gene lost 0 bases, with 13 bases spanning the gap. The CDR3 region is CSVDRMTASTDTQYF. The CDR3 nucleotides are TGCAGCGTTGACAGGATGACCGCTAGCACAGATACGCAGTATTTT.

This sequence joins TRBV5-1 and TRBJ2-3; D is perhaps TRBD2 (5 bases). Germline CDR1 SGHRS, CDR2 YFSETQ. Trimming took off 1 base at V and 5 bases at J, with 5 bases between the two ends. The CDR3 is made up of 12 amino acids. As DNA, the CDR3 is TGCGCCAGCAGCTTGCGGGGAGATACGCAGTATTTT. Translated, it gives CASSLRGDTQYF. The variable domain in full, completed from reference TRBV5-1 and TRBJ2-3, reads KAGVTQTPRYLIKTRGQQVTLSCSPISGHRSVSWYQQTPGQGLQFLFEYFSETQRNKGNFPGRFSGRQFSNSRSEMNVSTLELGDSALYLCASSLRGDTQYFGPGTRLTVL.

The chain joins TRBV6-6 to TRBJ2-3; D is perhaps TRBD1 (5 bases). Germline values: CDR1 MNHNY, CDR2 SVGAGI (reference sequence). This CDR3 is 16 amino acids long. The ends were cut back, 5 bases at V and 2 bases at J, with 17 bases in the middle. The CDR3 region is CASSRKRQGLTDTQYF. Here the CDR3 DNA reads TGTGCCAGCAGTCGAAAAAGGCAGGGCCTCACAGATACGCAGTATTTT.

V gene TRBV5-6 combines with J gene TRBJ2-7; D remains ambiguous. The germline V gene encodes CDR1 SGHDT and CDR2 YYEEEE. V lost 0 bases and J 4 bases, leaving 8 bases between the germline ends. The CDR3 runs to 13 residues. The CDR3 loop reads CASSLGPGYEQYF. The CDR3 DNA sequence: TGTGCCAGCAGCTTGGGGCCGGGTTACGAGCAGTACTTC.

This clone has a single count. The chain combines TRBV6-5 with TRBJ2-2, with 9 bases identical to TRBD1. The CDR3 covers 15 residues. Germline trimming cut 9 bases from V and 4 bases from J; bases unmatched to any gene: 9. Germline assignment: CDR1 MNHEY and CDR2 SVGAGI. CDR3 in amino acids: CASWEGQGRTGELFF. The CDR3, as DNA: TGTGCCAGTTGGGAGGGACAGGGTCGCACCGGGGAGCTGTTTTTT.

This chain joins TRBV6-6 and TRBJ2-3, with a weak D call TRBD2 (6 bases). CDR3 length: 16 amino acids. The V and J ends lost 5 bases and 4 bases respectively, with 19 bases between them. Germline V gene lookup returns CDR1 MNHNY and CDR2 SVGAGI (reference sequence). CDR3 sequence: CASSPSGRKGPDTQYF. The CDR3 DNA reads TGTGCCAGCAGTCCCTCGGGGAGGAAGGGGCCAGATACGCAGTATTTT.

This chain connects TRBV19 to TRBJ2-7; the match to TRBD2 covers 9 bases. Germline-derived CDR1 and CDR2 are LNHDA and SQIVND (reference sequence). The CDR3 extends over 17 amino acids. Losses at the gene ends were 6 bases for V and 1 base for J; bases not matched to a gene: 13. CDR3 coding DNA: TGTGCCAGTAGCCCCTCGGGTGGTAGCGGGAGTTCCTACGAGCAGTACTTC. Protein sequence: CASSPSGGSGSSYEQYF.

This sequence joins TRBV28 and TRBJ1-6; maybe TRBD1 (6 bases). Trimming pared 6 bases from V and 5 bases from J, leaving 8 bases between. Germline V gene lookup returns CDR1 MDHEN and CDR2 SYDVKM. The length of the CDR3 is 13 residues. The CDR3 loop is CASRRQDNSPLHF. The CDR3 DNA follows: TGTGCCAGCAGACGACAGGATAATTCACCCCTCCACTTT.

The J gene is TRBJ1-5, the V gene TRBV6-5; 9 bases match TRBD1. Trimming took 4 bases from V and 8 from J; bases not matched to a gene: 9. Germline CDR1 MNHEY, CDR2 SVGAGI. This CDR3 has 15 residues. CDR3 DNA sequence: TGTGCCAGCAGTTCCCGGGACAGGGACTGGAAGCCCCAGCATTTT. This sequence encodes CASSSRDRDWKPQHF.

The V gene is TRBV30, the J gene TRBJ2-7; D is unresolved. This CDR3 spans 12 amino acids. Germline-derived CDR1 and CDR2 are GTSNPN and SVGIG (reference sequence). Trimming took 3 bases from V and 4 from J, leaving 10 bases between them. DNA of the CDR3: TGTGCCTGGAGCGCCGCAGAATACGAGCAGTACTTC. The encoded protein is CAWSAAEYEQYF.

The chain joins TRBV19 to TRBJ2-1; TRBD2 matches 9 bases. The V and J ends lost 3 bases and 4 bases, in that order; junction bases with no gene match: 7. The CDR3 loop spans 16 amino acids. Germline assignment: CDR1 LNHDA and CDR2 SQIVND (reference sequence). The CDR3: CASSMGGLAVYNEQFF. The DNA of the CDR3 is TGTGCCAGTAGTATGGGGGGACTAGCAGTTTACAATGAGCAGTTCTTC.

The V and J genes are TRBV27 and TRBJ1-5; D not resolved. The germline V and J ends were trimmed by 1 base and 3 bases, with 10 bases remaining between them. This CDR3 has 15 residues. From germline, CDR1 is MNHEY and CDR2 SMNVEV (reference sequence). The CDR3 reads CASSLWAGVNQPQHF. CDR3 coding DNA: TGTGCCAGCAGTTTATGGGCCGGGGTCAATCAGCCCCAGCATTTT.

The chain has TRBV2 and TRBJ1-1; D not certain. CDR1 and CDR2 (germline): SNHLY, FYNNEI. The germline V and J ends were trimmed by 4 bases and 11 bases, with 8 bases remaining between them. CDR3 size: 10 residues. The CDR3 DNA reads TGTGCCAGCAGTGGGGTCGGTGCTTTCTTT. Translating it yields CASSGVGAFF. The full variable domain, completed using reference TRBV2 and TRBJ1-1, is EPEVTQTPSHQVTQMGQEVILRCVPISNHLYFYWYRQILGQKVEFLVSFYNNEISEKSEIFDDQFSVERPDGSNFTLKIRSTKLEDSAMYFCASSGVGAFFGQGTRLTVV.

This clone was observed a handful of times. This chain connects TRBV2 to TRBJ1-1; TRBD1 is a possible D gene (5 bases). Germline V gene lookup returns CDR1 SNHLY and CDR2 FYNNEI. CDR3 size: 14 residues. V lost 6 bases, J lost 1 base, and 12 bases lay in between. The CDR3 DNA follows: TGTGCCAGCAGACGAGGGGTTGGGAACACTGAAGCTTTCTTT. Protein sequence: CASRRGVGNTEAFF.

The genes are TRBV4-1 and TRBJ2-2, with D perhaps assigned TRBD1 or TRBD2 (5 bases each). The CDR3 is 16 residues long. Germline V gene sequence: CDR1 MGHRA, CDR2 YSYEKL. Trimming stripped 0 bases from V and 6 bases from J, with 14 bases between. The chain's CDR3 is CASSQEAGPGSGELFF. CDR3 DNA sequence: TGCGCCAGCAGCCAAGAGGCAGGGCCGGGGTCCGGGGAGCTGTTTTTT.

The CDR3 sequence is CASSLGNSGANVLTF. The CDR3 DNA sequence: TGTGCCAGCAGTTTAGGGAACTCTGGGGCCAACGTCCTGACTTTC. The chain joins TRBV28 to TRBJ2-6, with no clear D. The V gene lost 2 bases and the J gene lost 0 bases, with 5 bases spanning the gap. The CDR3 contains 15 residues. The germline gives CDR1 MDHEN, CDR2 SYDVKM.

The chain is built from TRBV27 and TRBJ2-2; no clear D gene. Trimming took 6 bases from V and 0 from J, leaving 2 bases between them. Germline V lookup: CDR1 MNHEY, CDR2 SMNVEV (reference sequence). The CDR3 contains 12 residues. CDR3 sequence (DNA): TGTGCCAGCAGCGCGAACACCGGGGAGCTGTTTTTT. This sequence encodes CASSANTGELFF.

The gene calls are TRBV7-9 and TRBJ1-5; D is perhaps TRBD1 (6 bases). The length of the CDR3 is 14 residues. Germline values: CDR1 SEHNR, CDR2 FQNEAQ (reference sequence). Deletions cut 5 bases from V and 1 base from J, with 9 bases between. The CDR3 loop is CASSVGQSNQPQHF. CDR3 in DNA: TGTGCCAGCAGCGTCGGACAGAGCAATCAGCCCCAGCATTTT.

This chain connects TRBV6-5 to TRBJ1-1; tentatively, D is TRBD1 (5 bases). There are 13 residues in the CDR3. CDR1 MNHEY and CDR2 SVGAGI come from the germline V gene. V was cut by 0 bases and J by 11 bases, with 13 bases left in between. The CDR3: CASSYSQGRSAFF. CDR3 in DNA: TGTGCCAGCAGTTACTCCCAGGGTAGGTCCGCTTTCTTT.

The rearrangement joins TRBV15 to TRBJ2-7; TRBD2 matches 9 bases. CDR1 is LNHNV and CDR2 is YYDKDF in the germline V gene (reference sequence). V dropped 4 bases and J dropped 4; count of bases not matched to a gene: 11. This CDR3 comprises 16 residues. CDR3 in amino acids: CATSTQIAGARYEQYF. CDR3 nucleotide sequence: TGTGCCACCAGCACCCAGATAGCGGGAGCACGGTACGAGCAGTACTTC.